Listed below are T cell receptor beta chains from one sample, sequenced in a study of OX40 agonist ivuxolimab in advanced cancers. Sequencing used immunoSEQ multiplex PCR; TCRdb keeps in-frame clones, though not all of them. The sample consists of some 17,000 clones, approximately 88% of them appearing once. The input for sequencing was CD4+ or CD8+ T cells sorted from blood, taken in a trial of the OX40 agonist ivuxolimab. The receptors originated from an adult with an advanced solid tumor such as melanoma, head and neck, liver or kidney cancer. Both conserved end residues are part of each CDR3. D genes are given only for firm matches. Clone size is shown for a subset of rows, as once, few, many or a class of expanded clone.

>-|TRBD1|TRBJ2-7|TRBV6-1
TGTGCCAGCAGTGAAAAGACAGGGGGCCCCTACGAGCAGTACTTC
CASSEKTGGPYEQYF
>-|-|TRBJ2-7|TRBV7-9
TGTGCCAGCAGCTTACCCTTAGGAAGTAAACCAAGCTCCTACGAGCAGTACTTC
CASSLPLGSKPSSYEQYF
>-|-|TRBJ1-1|TRBV6-4
TGTGCCAGCAGTGACCGGGACGGAAAAAATTTGAACACTGAAGCTTTCTTT
CASSDRDGKNLNTEAFF
>-|-|TRBJ1-4|TRBV30
TGTGCCTGGAGTGAAACAGCGCTTAATGAAAAACTGTTTTTT
CAWSETALNEKLFF
>once|TRBD1|TRBJ2-7|TRBV11-3
TGTGCCAGCAGTTCTGGACAGGGAGGTGGTTACGAGCAGTACTTC
CASSSGQGGGYEQYF
>-|-|TRBJ1-1|TRBV5-6
TGTGCCAGCAGCTCGGGGGACACTGAAGCTTTCTTT
CASSSGDTEAFF
>few|-|TRBJ2-7|TRBV7-3
TGTGCCAGCAGCTTAACAGGGTTGAACGAGCAGTACTTC
CASSLTGLNEQYF
>-|-|TRBJ2-7|TRBV13
TGTGCCAGCAGCTCACGCTCGATCCAGCCCTACGAGCAGTACTTC
CASSSRSIQPYEQYF
>-|TRBD1|TRBJ2-7|TRBV30
TGTGCCTGGAGAGGGACAGGGTCCTACGAGCAGTACTTC
CAWRGTGSYEQYF
>-|TRBD1|TRBJ2-3|TRBV4-3
TGCGCCAGCAGCCAGGGGACAGGGGACTCAGATACGCAGTATTTT
CASSQGTGDSDTQYF
>medium-sized|TRBD1|TRBJ1-1|TRBV27
TGTGCCAGCAGTTCGGACAGGGGGAACATGAACACTGAAGCTTTCTTT
CASSSDRGNMNTEAFF
>-|-|TRBJ1-2|TRBV7-9
TGTGCCAGCAGCTTCAGGGGAGGCCCGTCTTTGGGCTACACCTTC
CASSFRGGPSLGYTF
>-|-|TRBJ2-3|TRBV4-3
TGCGCCAGCAGTCTCACTAGCACAGATACGCAGTATTTT
CASSLTSTDTQYF
>-|-|TRBJ2-5|TRBV5-5
TGTGCCAGCAGCTTGGAGGGAGGAATGTTAGAGCAGTACTTC
CASSLEGGMLEQYF
>once|TRBD1|TRBJ2-7|TRBV15
TGTGCCACCAGCAGATTCACAGGGGGTTCTTCTTACGAGCAGTACTTC
CATSRFTGGSSYEQYF
>-|TRBD2|TRBJ2-7|TRBV4-3
TGCGCCAGCAGCCAAGGACTAGCGGGAGTTGCGGTGCAGTACTTC
CASSQGLAGVAVQYF
>-|TRBD2|TRBJ2-1|TRBV19
TGTGCCAGTAGTATCTGGGGCGGGGGGCCCTATGAGCAGTTCTTC
CASSIWGGGPYEQFF
>-|-|TRBJ1-1|TRBV7-9
TGTGCCAGCAGCTTAGCCCGGGGAGGGGACACTGAAGCTTTCTTT
CASSLARGGDTEAFF